The entry that follows covers one T cell receptor beta chain sequence. What it binds is not known. A much larger clone differs from this one at a single base, so this may be a read error. Gene names denote mouse genes. The read terminates 3 residues before the CDR3 end, so the remaining end is supplied by the germline J gene. Germline-derived CDR1 and CDR2 are FNHDT and SITEND (reference sequence). The CDR3 runs 14 residues. The V end lost 4 bases, the J end lost 3 bases, and 8 bases lay between the germline ends. This specimen comes from a study of CD8+ T cells in alopecia areata. Whole-study context: Skin from approximately 6-13-month-old C3H/HeJ graft donors with spontaneous alopecia went to roughly 6-10-week-old female C3H/HeJ mice. Findings of the study overall: The study found TCR sharing across patients less clear than in mice, possibly for HLA reasons. Scalp data also include sequences from resident alphabeta T cells of normal skin. Normal scalp had lower clonality than lesional scalp, with alopecia totalis/universalis lesions showing this most strongly.

Sorting used CD4, CD8alpha, NKG2D, NKG2ACE and other markers on pooled cutaneous lymph node cells. Extracted RNA was reverse transcribed, and the resulting cDNA served as sequencing template. TCRdb's table, derived via immunoSEQ multiplex PCR, lists solely in-frame clones and lacks some. This sample comprises approximately 300,000 clones, none seen once only. The chain couples TRBV19 to TRBJ1-6, with D possibly TRBD1 on 6 matching bases. TRBJ1-6 is identified as an open reading frame with a role that is uncertain. The sequencing input was CD4+ T cells sorted from a lymph node. The receptor was isolated from a C3H/HeJ mouse with alopecia areata. As its MHC haplotype, the strain has H2-k. The covered CDR3 bases are TGTGCCAGCAGTCCGGGACACTATAATTCGCCC. This gives the protein CASSPGHYNSP. The entire CDR3 is CASSPGHYNSPLYF.